The subject of this entry is one T cell receptor (beta chain). Its antigen is unknown. Only in-frame clones appear in the TCRdb table, and some are missing; sequencing was by immunoSEQ multiplex PCR. Among fewer than 85,000 clones listed, about four fifths were seen once. Trimming shortened V by 3 bases and J by 1 base, and 9 bases separated the two germline ends. The CDR3 extends over 14 amino acids. The germline V gene has CDR1 ENHRY and CDR2 SYGVKD. The data are from a study of T cell responses to AZD1222 COVID-19 vaccine. Study findings and constraints: Clonal diversity was possibly underestimated, and white British individuals and females predominated among donors. The number of AZD1222 recipients seropositive at baseline was only five to seven.

The chain couples TRBV10-3 to TRBJ1-2; TRBD1 might be the D (6 bases). The receptor comes from an adult who received the AZD1222 COVID-19 vaccine. This specimen was peripheral blood, taken 28 days after the second AZD1222 dose. The CDR3 DNA is TGTGCCATCAGTGACTTACAGGGTAACTATGGCTACACCTTC. Translation gives CAISDLQGNYGYTF.